This paragraph reports one T cell receptor beta chain. The antigen it recognizes is unknown. The record has no base qualities; no much larger clone is one base away. The entry originates in a study of control samples from healthy donors and cancer patients (dated by TCRdb to about 2020). Libraries were made using the immunoSEQ multiplex PCR assay. The table comes from immuneACCESS by way of TCRdb, which keeps in-frame sequences with V and J called. Part of the clones is missing from these tables; in studies checked, under half for an unresolved V gene and the rest for unknown reasons. The sample has tens of thousands of clones on record, approximately 84% of them singletons. The ten largest clones represent 38% of the sample. There are 15 amino acids in the CDR3, from cysteine to phenylalanine inclusive. Only the CDR3 region is kept as DNA, spanning 45 bases read in frame from base 1. Reading the germline V gene (reference sequence) gives CDR1 SEHNR and CDR2 FQNEAQ. Deletion took 2 bases off V and 0 bases off J, with a span of 8 bases between the germline ends.

The sample consisted of PBMCs. The chain couples TRBV7-9 to TRBJ2-1; no D segment can be confidently identified. This sequence was found in a man between 65 and 85 years old with lung cancer. At the DNA level, the sequence is TGTGCCAGCAGCTTATCTAGTCCCTCCTACAATGAGCAGTTCTTC. This translates into CASSLSSPSYNEQFF.